The rows below give T cell receptor beta chains drawn from one sample of a study of T cell repertoires in cytomegalovirus infection. TCRdb independently ran MiXCR on the reads; one entry per CDR3 protein. The repertoire holds 500,000 to 600,000 distinct CDR3 sequences, with 16% as singletons. Sequenced: CD8+ T cells from PBMCs. These receptor sequences come from a human donor in good health (CMV status not recorded). Some clones in this sample may be carry-over from other donors' samples. The CDR3 runs from the conserved cysteine through the conserved F or W. The D gene is left open where the match is weak. Rows may omit the clone size; those that give it use once, few, many or a size class.

v_call,j_call,clone_size,d_call,cdr3_aa,cdr3_nt
TRBV15,TRBJ2-3,few,-,CATSPTNTDTQYF,TGTGCCACCAGCCCTACTAACACAGATACGCAGTATTTT
TRBV20-1,TRBJ2-7,few,-,CSVGVPGYF,TGCAGTGTGGGTGTCCCCGGGTACTTC
TRBV7-3,TRBJ2-2,many,-,CASSLTLLLAQDTGELFF,TGTGCCAGCAGCTTAACTCTCTTATTGGCCCAGGACACCGGGGAGCTGTTTTTT
TRBV7-6,TRBJ2-3,many,-,CASSLQGDAQYF,TGTGCCAGCAGCCTACAGGGAGATGCGCAGTATTTT
TRBV15,TRBJ1-1,few,TRBD1,CATSRDRGYTEAFF,TGTGCCACCAGCAGAGACAGGGGGTACACTGAAGCTTTCTTT
TRBV27,TRBJ1-5,-,-,CASGKIVNQPQHF,TGTGCCAGCGGGAAAATTGTAAATCAGCCCCAGCATTTT
TRBV5-6,TRBJ1-6,few,-,CASSFVTGNNSPLHF,TGTGCCAGCAGCTTCGTCACAGGAAATAATTCACCCCTCCACTTT
TRBV7-2,TRBJ1-1,-,-,CASSFVRRDLNAEAFF,TGTGCCAGCAGCTTCGTCCGCAGGGACCTTAACGCTGAAGCTTTCTTT
TRBV4-2,TRBJ2-4,-,-,CASSQDHVPAKNIQYF,TGTGCCAGCAGCCAAGACCACGTTCCAGCCAAAAACATTCAGTACTTC
TRBV12-3/TRBV12-4,TRBJ2-1,many,TRBD2,CASSPPSGRANEQFF,TGTGCCAGCAGTCCCCCCAGCGGGAGGGCCAATGAGCAGTTCTTC
TRBV5-6,TRBJ1-2,-,TRBD1,CASSLALQGAGGYTF,TGTGCCAGCAGCTTGGCATTACAGGGGGCCGGTGGCTACACCTTC
TRBV15,TRBJ1-1,many,-,CATSRREGGEAFF,TGTGCCACCAGCCGAAGGGAGGGGGGGGAAGCTTTCTTT
TRBV28,TRBJ2-3,many,-,CASSLSQNTDTQYF,TGTGCCAGCAGTTTATCACAGAACACAGATACGCAGTATTTT
TRBV27,TRBJ1-1,many,TRBD1,CASRGTGENTEAFF,TGTGCCAGCAGGGGGACAGGCGAGAACACTGAAGCTTTCTTT
TRBV6-5,TRBJ2-2,few,TRBD1,CASSYGTGRTGELFF,TGTGCCAGCAGTTACGGGACAGGGCGCACCGGGGAGCTGTTTTTT
TRBV5-1,TRBJ2-3,-,TRBD2,CASSVFLRESGTDTQYF,TGCGCCAGCAGCGTGTTCTTGCGGGAGTCGGGTACAGATACGCAGTATTTT
TRBV6-6,TRBJ2-2,-,TRBD1,CAVEDRGTGELFF,TGTGCCGTTGAGGACAGGGGTACCGGGGAGCTGTTTTTT
TRBV13,TRBJ2-2,-,-,CASSAPREGTGELFF,TGTGCCAGCAGCGCCCCCAGGGAAGGCACCGGGGAGCTGTTTTTT
TRBV20-1,TRBJ2-5,few,-,CSATRVRGGEKYF,TGCAGTGCCACTAGAGTACGAGGGGGTGAGAAGTACTTC
TRBV28,TRBJ1-2,many,-,CATSGREDYGYTF,TGTGCCACCAGCGGCAGGGAAGACTATGGCTACACCTTC
TRBV13,TRBJ1-4,few,TRBD1,CASSSNNGGQGWEKLFF,TGTGCCAGCAGCTCTAATAACGGTGGACAGGGTTGGGAAAAACTGTTTTTT
TRBV7-9,TRBJ1-6,-,TRBD1,CASSSRTGGNSPLHF,TGTGCCAGCAGCTCAAGGACAGGGGGCAATTCACCCCTCCACTTT
TRBV6-1,TRBJ1-1,many,-,CASSVGLEAFF,TGTGCCAGCTCCGTGGGCCTGGAAGCTTTCTTT
TRBV28,TRBJ1-2,-,TRBD1,CASSPGQSFNYGYTF,TGTGCCAGCAGCCCGGGACAGAGCTTTAACTATGGCTACACCTTC
TRBV4-1,TRBJ1-2,many,-,CASSQARGGGYTF,TGCGCCAGCAGCCAAGCGAGAGGAGGTGGCTACACCTTC
TRBV27,TRBJ1-5,many,-,CASSFRPDSSQPQHF,TGTGCCAGCAGTTTTCGGCCGGACAGTAGCCAGCCCCAGCATTTT
TRBV2,TRBJ2-1,few,TRBD2,CASKTSGSSYNEQFF,TGTGCCAGCAAGACGAGCGGGAGCTCCTACAATGAGCAGTTCTTC
TRBV6-1,TRBJ2-5,-,-,CASSEGYSYQETQYF,TGTGCCAGCAGTGAAGGCTACTCCTACCAAGAGACCCAGTACTTC
TRBV20-1,TRBJ2-7,-,TRBD2,CSAPILAGGWYEQYF,TGCAGTGCCCCGATCCTAGCGGGAGGGTGGTACGAGCAGTACTTC
TRBV7-8,TRBJ1-1,many,-,CASSTLTIPGIIFMNTEAFF,TGTGCCAGCAGCACACTTACAATCCCAGGGATAATATTCATGAACACTGAAGCTTTCTTT
TRBV7-9,TRBJ2-3,-,-,CASSPPSAVGTDTQYF,TGTGCCAGCAGCCCTCCTTCAGCCGTGGGCACAGATACGCAGTATTTT
TRBV4-2,TRBJ2-5,few,TRBD2,CASSQVAGPGETQYF,TGTGCCAGCAGCCAAGTAGCGGGGCCAGGAGAGACCCAGTACTTC
TRBV7-9,TRBJ2-1,many,-,CASSLFDADNEQFF,TGTGCCAGCAGCTTATTCGACGCCGACAATGAGCAGTTCTTC
TRBV2,TRBJ1-3,-,TRBD1,CASTDRGGGNTIYF,TGTGCCAGTACAGACAGGGGAGGTGGAAACACCATATATTTT
TRBV19,TRBJ1-1,few,TRBD1,CASYPSGTGIWETTEAFF,TGTGCCAGCTACCCGTCCGGGACAGGGATTTGGGAGACCACTGAAGCTTTCTTT
TRBV7-2,TRBJ1-2,many,TRBD1,CASSEGTGGVTGYTF,TGTGCCAGCAGCGAGGGGACAGGGGGCGTAACTGGCTACACCTTC
TRBV20-1,TRBJ2-1,-,-,CSARDWSGSNEQFF,TGCAGTGCTAGAGATTGGTCAGGGAGCAATGAGCAGTTCTTC
TRBV12-3/TRBV12-4,TRBJ2-7,-,-,CASRRGVGEQYF,TGTGCCAGCAGACGAGGGGTTGGCGAGCAGTACTTC
TRBV27,TRBJ2-1,many,-,CASSLSYAGLSYNEQFF,TGTGCCAGCAGTTTATCGTACGCGGGACTTAGCTACAATGAGCAGTTCTTC
TRBV27,TRBJ2-5,many,-,CASRPAPGQETQYF,TGTGCCAGCAGGCCCGCCCCCGGTCAAGAGACCCAGTACTTC
TRBV7-6,TRBJ2-7,many,-,CASSPGQGDEQYF,TGTGCCAGCAGCCCCGGGCAGGGCGACGAGCAGTACTTC
TRBV7-3,TRBJ1-1,many,-,CASSRVRMNTEAFF,TGTGCCAGCAGCCGGGTGCGGATGAACACTGAAGCTTTCTTT
TRBV28,TRBJ2-1,-,TRBD2,CASSRISERGNNEQFF,TGTGCCAGCAGTCGCATATCCGAGCGGGGTAACAATGAGCAGTTCTTC